These T cell receptor beta chains were read from a single sample in a study of CD8+CD57+ T cells in acquired aplastic anemia. TCRdb ran MiXCR on the reads and lists one entry per CDR3 protein. The sample comprises more than 150,000 distinct CDR3 sequences, less than 50% of which are singletons, and over 10% rests with the top ten. The material sequenced was sorted CD4+, CD8+, or CD8+CD57+ T cells (not recorded which) from PBMCs. These receptors all stem from a human donor with aplastic anemia. Each CDR3 is given with its conserved first and last residue. Each record gives: J gene, V gene, CDR3 protein.

j_call: TRBJ2-1
v_call: TRBV6-5
cdr3_aa: CASSYGVAGGNEQFF

j_call: TRBJ2-3
v_call: TRBV10-3
cdr3_aa: CAISGIAGGTDTQYF

j_call: TRBJ2-6
v_call: TRBV25-1
cdr3_aa: CASSGASSGANVLTF

j_call: TRBJ2-3
v_call: TRBV10-3
cdr3_aa: CAISESVSGQGTQYF

j_call: TRBJ2-3
v_call: TRBV7-9
cdr3_aa: CASSLRQGSDTQYF

j_call: TRBJ1-1
v_call: TRBV19
cdr3_aa: CASSLVTDTEAFF

j_call: TRBJ1-4
v_call: TRBV7-9
cdr3_aa: CASSLGRTENEKLFF

j_call: TRBJ2-5
v_call: TRBV5-5
cdr3_aa: CASSLLTRQGEETQYF

j_call: TRBJ2-2
v_call: TRBV19
cdr3_aa: CASNIVPGRGELFF

j_call: TRBJ2-3
v_call: TRBV24-1
cdr3_aa: CATSDYPGDTQYF

j_call: TRBJ1-1
v_call: TRBV24-1
cdr3_aa: CATRDGWATEAFF

j_call: TRBJ2-1
v_call: TRBV10-1
cdr3_aa: CASSEGLAALISYNEQFF

j_call: TRBJ2-7
v_call: TRBV2
cdr3_aa: CASSRGAGGYEQYF

j_call: TRBJ2-2
v_call: TRBV24-1
cdr3_aa: CATMPGGARTGELFF

j_call: TRBJ2-7
v_call: TRBV19
cdr3_aa: CASSGRDRGYEQYF

j_call: TRBJ2-1
v_call: TRBV20-1
cdr3_aa: CSARSLGGNEQFF

j_call: TRBJ1-6
v_call: TRBV10-3
cdr3_aa: CAITGGGEGSPLHF

j_call: TRBJ1-5
v_call: TRBV24-1
cdr3_aa: CATSDTGGNQPQHF

j_call: TRBJ1-1
v_call: TRBV5-6
cdr3_aa: CASSLYSLSNTEAFF

j_call: TRBJ1-1
v_call: TRBV5-1
cdr3_aa: CASTGQGMAEAFF

j_call: TRBJ1-4
v_call: TRBV20-1
cdr3_aa: CSVSAGTNEKLFF

j_call: TRBJ2-7
v_call: TRBV27
cdr3_aa: CASSLGSLYEQYF

j_call: TRBJ2-7
v_call: TRBV6-1
cdr3_aa: CASSPGGQTYEQYF

j_call: TRBJ2-3
v_call: TRBV7-3
cdr3_aa: CASSSTGGAGDTQYF

j_call: TRBJ2-1
v_call: TRBV20-1
cdr3_aa: CSASGSSYNEQFF

j_call: TRBJ2-3
v_call: TRBV19
cdr3_aa: CASSARSLDTQYF

j_call: TRBJ2-5
v_call: TRBV6-5
cdr3_aa: CASSPPSETQYF

j_call: TRBJ1-1
v_call: TRBV5-1
cdr3_aa: CASRIDTEAFF

j_call: TRBJ1-6
v_call: TRBV12-5
cdr3_aa: CASGLRSGSSYNSPLHF

j_call: TRBJ2-7
v_call: TRBV2
cdr3_aa: CASSVAGLAAYEQYF